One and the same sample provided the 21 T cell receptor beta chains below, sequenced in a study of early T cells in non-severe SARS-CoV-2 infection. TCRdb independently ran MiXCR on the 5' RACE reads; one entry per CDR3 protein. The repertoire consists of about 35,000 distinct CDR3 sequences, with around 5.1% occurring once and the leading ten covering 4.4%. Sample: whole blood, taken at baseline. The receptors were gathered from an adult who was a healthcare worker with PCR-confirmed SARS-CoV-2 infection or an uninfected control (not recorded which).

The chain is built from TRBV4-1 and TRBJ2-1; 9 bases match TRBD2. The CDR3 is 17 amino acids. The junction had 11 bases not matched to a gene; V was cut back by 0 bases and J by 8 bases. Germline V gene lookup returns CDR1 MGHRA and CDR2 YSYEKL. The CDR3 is CASSQEYSGSFWDEQFF. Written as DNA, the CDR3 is TGCGCCAGCAGCCAAGAATATAGCGGGAGCTTTTGGGATGAGCAGTTCTTC.

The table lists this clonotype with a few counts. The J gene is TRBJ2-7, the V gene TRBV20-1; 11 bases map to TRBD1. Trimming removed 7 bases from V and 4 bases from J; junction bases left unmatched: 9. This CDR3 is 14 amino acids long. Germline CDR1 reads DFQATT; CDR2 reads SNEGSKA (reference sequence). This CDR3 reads CSVRDRGDLYEQYF. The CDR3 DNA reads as TGCAGTGTCCGGGACAGGGGGGACTTATACGAGCAGTACTTC.

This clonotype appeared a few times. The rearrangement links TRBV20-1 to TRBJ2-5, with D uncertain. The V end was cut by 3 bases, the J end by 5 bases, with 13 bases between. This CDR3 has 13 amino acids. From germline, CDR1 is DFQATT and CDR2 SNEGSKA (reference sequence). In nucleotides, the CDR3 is TGCAGTGCTAGTCTCGCGCGGCGGGAGACCCAGTACTTC. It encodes CSASLARRETQYF.

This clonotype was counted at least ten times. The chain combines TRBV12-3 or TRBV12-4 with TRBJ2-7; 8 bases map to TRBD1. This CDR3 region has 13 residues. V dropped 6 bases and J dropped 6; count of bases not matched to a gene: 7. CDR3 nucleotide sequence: TGTGCCAGCAGCCTGGGACAGGCCTCCGAGCAGTACTTC. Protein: CASSLGQASEQYF.

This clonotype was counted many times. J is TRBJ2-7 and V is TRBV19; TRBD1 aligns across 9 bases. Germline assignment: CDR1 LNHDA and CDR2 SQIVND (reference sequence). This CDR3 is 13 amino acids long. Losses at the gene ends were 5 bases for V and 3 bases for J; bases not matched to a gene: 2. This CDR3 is CASSSGQGYEQYF. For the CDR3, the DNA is TGTGCCAGTAGTTCGGGACAGGGCTACGAGCAGTACTTC.

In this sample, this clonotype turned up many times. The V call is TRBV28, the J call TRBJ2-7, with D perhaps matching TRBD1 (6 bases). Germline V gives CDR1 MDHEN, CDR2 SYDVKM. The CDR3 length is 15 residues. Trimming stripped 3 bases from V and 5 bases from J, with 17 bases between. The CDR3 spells CASSFESGDRHEQYF. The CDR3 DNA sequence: TGTGCCAGCAGTTTTGAGTCAGGGGATCGTCACGAGCAGTACTTC.

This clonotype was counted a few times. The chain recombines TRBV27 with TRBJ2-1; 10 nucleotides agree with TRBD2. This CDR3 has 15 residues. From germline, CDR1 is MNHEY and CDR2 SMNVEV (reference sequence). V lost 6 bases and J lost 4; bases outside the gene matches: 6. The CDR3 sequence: CASSSGTSVYNEQFF. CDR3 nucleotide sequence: TGTGCCAGCAGCTCCGGGACTAGCGTTTACAATGAGCAGTTCTTC.

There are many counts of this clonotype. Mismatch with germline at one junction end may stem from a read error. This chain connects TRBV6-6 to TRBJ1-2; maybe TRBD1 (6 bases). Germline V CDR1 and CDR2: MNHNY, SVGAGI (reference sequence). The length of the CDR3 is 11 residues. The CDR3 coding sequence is TGTGCCAGCAGTCCCGGGACACCTAGGGACTTC. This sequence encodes CASSPGTPRDF.

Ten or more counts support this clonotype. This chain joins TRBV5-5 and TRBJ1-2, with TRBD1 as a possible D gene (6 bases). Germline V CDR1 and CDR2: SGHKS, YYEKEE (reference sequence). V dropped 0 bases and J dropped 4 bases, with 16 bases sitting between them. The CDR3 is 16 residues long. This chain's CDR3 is CASSLVPSGGGYGYTF. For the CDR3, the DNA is TGTGCCAGCAGCTTGGTCCCCTCGGGGGGCGGCTATGGCTACACCTTC. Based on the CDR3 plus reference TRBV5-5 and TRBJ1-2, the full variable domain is DAGVTQSPTHLIKTRGQQVTLRCSPISGHKSVSWYQQVLGQGPQFIFQYYEKEERGRGNFPDRFSARQFPNYSSELNVNALLLGDSALYLCASSLVPSGGGYGYTFGSGTRLTVV.

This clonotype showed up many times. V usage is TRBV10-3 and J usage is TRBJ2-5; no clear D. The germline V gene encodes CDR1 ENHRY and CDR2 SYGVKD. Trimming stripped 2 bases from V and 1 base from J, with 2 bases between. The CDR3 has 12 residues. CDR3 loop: CAISEVQETQYF. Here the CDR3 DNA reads TGTGCCATCAGTGAGGTCCAAGAGACCCAGTACTTC.

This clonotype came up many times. CDR3 coding DNA: TGTGCCAGCAGCGTGGGACAGGGTGCCGAAACCCTCCACTTT. It translates to CASSVGQGAETLHF. V is TRBV7-2 and J is TRBJ1-6; the match to TRBD1 covers 9 bases. Trimming cost V 5 bases and J 14 bases; bases outside gene matches: 10. This CDR3 has 14 amino acids. Germline assignment: CDR1 SGHTA and CDR2 FQGNSA.

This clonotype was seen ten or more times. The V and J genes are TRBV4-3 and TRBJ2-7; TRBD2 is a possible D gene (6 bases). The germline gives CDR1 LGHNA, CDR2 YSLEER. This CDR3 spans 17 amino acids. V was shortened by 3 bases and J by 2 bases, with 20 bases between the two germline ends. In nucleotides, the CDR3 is TGCGCCAGCAGCCACTCCTTCGGGCTAGCGCCCACCTACGAGCAGTACTTC. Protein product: CASSHSFGLAPTYEQYF.

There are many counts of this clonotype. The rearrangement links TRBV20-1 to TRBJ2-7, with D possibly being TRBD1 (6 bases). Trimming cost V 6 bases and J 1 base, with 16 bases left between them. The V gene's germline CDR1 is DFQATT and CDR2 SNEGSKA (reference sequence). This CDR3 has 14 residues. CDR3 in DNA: TGCAGTGCACGGGACATTGGAGGATCCTACGAGCAGTACTTC. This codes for CSARDIGGSYEQYF.

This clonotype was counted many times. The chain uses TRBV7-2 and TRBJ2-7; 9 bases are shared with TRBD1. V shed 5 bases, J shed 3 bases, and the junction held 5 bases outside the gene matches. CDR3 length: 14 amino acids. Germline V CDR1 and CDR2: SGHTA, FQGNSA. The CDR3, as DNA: TGTGCCAGCAGCGGGACAGGGTCATTCTACGAGCAGTACTTC. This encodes CASSGTGSFYEQYF.

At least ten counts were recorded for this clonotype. The CDR3 sequence: CSARDQGREKLFF. The DNA for the CDR3 is TGCAGTGCTAGAGATCAGGGGAGGGAAAAACTGTTTTTT. V usage is TRBV20-1 and J usage is TRBJ1-4; D is possibly TRBD1 (6 bases). The V gene's germline CDR1 is DFQATT and CDR2 SNEGSKA (reference sequence). Trimming took 0 bases from V and 8 from J, leaving 10 bases between them. CDR3 length equals 13 residues.

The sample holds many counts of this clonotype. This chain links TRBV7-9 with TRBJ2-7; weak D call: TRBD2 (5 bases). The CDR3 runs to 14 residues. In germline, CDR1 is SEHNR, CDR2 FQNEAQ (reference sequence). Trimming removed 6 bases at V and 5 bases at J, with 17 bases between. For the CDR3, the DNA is TGTGCCAGCAGGCCCTGGGCGGGTAGCGACGAGCAGTACTTC. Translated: CASRPWAGSDEQYF.

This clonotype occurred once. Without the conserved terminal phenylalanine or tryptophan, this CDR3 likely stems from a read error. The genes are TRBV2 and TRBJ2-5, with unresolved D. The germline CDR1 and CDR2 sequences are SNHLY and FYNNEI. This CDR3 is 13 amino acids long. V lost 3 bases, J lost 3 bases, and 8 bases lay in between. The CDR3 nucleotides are TGTGCCAGCAGTGACGGCCAGGAAGAGACCCAGTACTAC. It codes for CASSDGQEETQYY.

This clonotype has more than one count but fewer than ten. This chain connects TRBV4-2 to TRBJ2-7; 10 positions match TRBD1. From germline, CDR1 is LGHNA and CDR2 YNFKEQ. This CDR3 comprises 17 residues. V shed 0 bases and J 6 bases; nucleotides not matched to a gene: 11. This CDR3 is CASSQEGFGTGEGEQYF. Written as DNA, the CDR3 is TGTGCCAGCAGCCAAGAGGGGTTTGGGACAGGGGAAGGCGAGCAGTACTTC.

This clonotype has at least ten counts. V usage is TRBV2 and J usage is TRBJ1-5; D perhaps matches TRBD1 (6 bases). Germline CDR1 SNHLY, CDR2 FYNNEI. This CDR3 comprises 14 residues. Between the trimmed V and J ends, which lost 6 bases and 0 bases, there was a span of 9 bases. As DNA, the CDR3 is TGTGCCAGCAGGAGGGGGGTTAGCAATCAGCCCCAGCATTTT. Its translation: CASRRGVSNQPQHF.

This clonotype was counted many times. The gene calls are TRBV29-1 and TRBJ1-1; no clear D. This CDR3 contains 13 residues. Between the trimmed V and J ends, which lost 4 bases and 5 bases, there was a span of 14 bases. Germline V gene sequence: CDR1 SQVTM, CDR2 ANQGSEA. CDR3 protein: CSVVVGPGTEAFF. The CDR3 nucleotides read TGCAGCGTTGTCGTAGGACCGGGGACTGAAGCTTTCTTT.

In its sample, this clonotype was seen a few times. CDR3 sequence (DNA): TGCAGCGTCCGGCGGAGGGTGGGTGAGCAGTACTTC. This sequence encodes CSVRRRVGEQYF. J is TRBJ2-7 and V is TRBV29-1; tentatively, D is TRBD2 (6 bases). V was trimmed by 6 bases and J by 7 bases, leaving 16 bases between them. Germline CDR1 SQVTM, CDR2 ANQGSEA. The CDR3 is 12 residues long.